A single sample gave rise to the 10 T cell receptor beta chains below, sequenced in a study of cytomegalovirus exposure and HLA in healthy donors (dated by TCRdb to 2016 to 2017). Library preparation was by the immunoSEQ multiplex PCR assay. A mixture of 60 forward primers for TCR Vbeta segments and 13 reverse primers for TCR Jbeta segments was used in the multiplex PCR. TCRdb took this table from immuneACCESS and kept in-frame rearrangements with V and J called. Such tables lack part of the clones; where checked against another copy, unresolved V genes explain under half of the gap, and the rest is unexplained. Recorded for this sample are 150,000 to 200,000 clones; over 75% of them occurred a single time. 1% of the sample is taken by the ten largest. Material for sequencing was PBMCs. The source of these receptors is a woman aged 50 to 60 in good health and CMV-seropositive.

The gene calls are TRBV5-5 and TRBJ2-7; D possibly corresponds to TRBD1 (6 bases). The V end was cut by 1 base, the J end by 4 bases, with 12 bases between. The CDR3 has 14 amino acids. The germline V gene encodes CDR1 SGHKS and CDR2 YYEKEE (reference sequence). The CDR3 is CASSLLQGGYEQYF. The DNA for the CDR3 is TGTGCCAGCAGCTTGCTACAGGGTGGGTACGAGCAGTACTTC.

V is TRBV12-5 and J is TRBJ2-3; 12 bases fit TRBD2. Germline values: CDR1 LGHNT, CDR2 FRNRAP. V was pared by 0 bases and J by 2 bases, with 15 bases of the junction left unmatched. This CDR3 region has 21 residues. CDR3 loop: CASGLVGKASGRAAPTDTQYF. For the CDR3, the DNA is TGTGCTAGTGGTTTGGTAGGAAAAGCTAGCGGGAGGGCCGCGCCCACAGATACGCAGTATTTT. Combining the CDR3 with reference TRBV12-5 and TRBJ2-3 gives the whole variable domain DARVTQTPRHKVTEMGQEVTMRCQPILGHNTVFWYRQTMMQGLELLAYFRNRAPLDDSGMPKDRFSAEMPDATLATLKIQPSEPRDSAVYFCASGLVGKASGRAAPTDTQYFGPGTRLTVL.

The rearrangement joins TRBV15 to TRBJ2-2; TRBD2 agrees at 14 bases. Trimming at V came to 3 bases and at J to 1 base, leaving 10 bases not matched to a gene. This CDR3 is built from 20 residues. CDR1 and CDR2 from the germline V gene are LNHNV and YYDKDF (reference sequence). CDR3 protein: CATSRVLGTSGGLNTGELFF. In nucleotides, the CDR3 is TGTGCCACCAGCAGGGTTCTCGGGACTAGCGGGGGTTTGAACACCGGGGAGCTGTTTTTT. Based on the CDR3 plus reference TRBV15 and TRBJ2-2, the full variable domain is DAMVIQNPRYQVTQFGKPVTLSCSQTLNHNVMYWYQQKSSQAPKLLFHYYDKDFNNEADTPDNFQSRRPNTSFCFLDIRSPGLGDTAMYLCATSRVLGTSGGLNTGELFFGEGSRLTVL.

The genes are TRBV11-2 and TRBJ2-1; 9 bases agree with TRBD2. This CDR3 is 14 amino acids long. Trimming removed 8 bases from V and 9 bases from J; junction bases left unmatched: 11. From germline, CDR1 is SGHAT and CDR2 FQNNGV. The CDR3 DNA reads as TGTGCCAGCGACCTTAGCGGGGGATATGGTGAGCAGTTCTTC. Translating gives CASDLSGGYGEQFF.

The chain couples TRBV6-4 to TRBJ2-1; the D gene is possibly TRBD2 (5 bases). V lost 4 bases and J 11 bases, leaving 27 bases between the germline ends. The CDR3 consists of 17 residues. CDR1 is MRHNA and CDR2 is SNTAGT in the germline V gene. The CDR3, as DNA: TGTGCCAGCAGTGGCGAAGGGTTGGCGGGCGCCCTTGGGAAGCAGTTCTTC. It codes for CASSGEGLAGALGKQFF.

V is TRBV5-1 and J is TRBJ1-4; D is possibly TRBD1 (5 bases). Trimming took off 5 bases at V and 4 bases at J, with 12 bases between the two ends. In germline, CDR1 is SGHRS, CDR2 YFSETQ. The CDR3 totals 14 residues. For the CDR3, the DNA is TGCGCCAGCAGTATTTGGGGGGTTAATGAAAAACTGTTTTTT. Translation gives CASSIWGVNEKLFF.

This clone was detected only a few times. This sequence joins TRBV15 and TRBJ2-3; 12 bases align to TRBD2. This CDR3 is 24 amino acids long. CDR1 LNHNV and CDR2 YYDKDF come from the germline V gene (reference sequence). With 0 bases clipped from V and 0 bases from J, the junction kept 22 bases outside the gene matches. CDR3 region: CATSRDRRQPRGLAGLNSTDTQYF. The CDR3 coding sequence is TGTGCCACCAGCAGAGATAGAAGACAGCCAAGAGGACTAGCGGGGCTTAATAGCACAGATACGCAGTATTTT.

The chain couples TRBV6-1 to TRBJ1-6, with D possibly being TRBD1 (5 bases). Germline V gene data show CDR1 as MNHNS and CDR2 as SASEGT. This CDR3 comprises 14 residues. The V gene lost 2 bases and the J gene lost 8 bases, with 10 bases spanning the gap. CDR3 coding DNA: TGTGCCAGCAGTGAACTGGGGCGAGATTCACCCCTCCACTTT. As protein: CASSELGRDSPLHF.

The V and J genes are TRBV15 and TRBJ2-7, with 12 bases identical to TRBD1. The CDR3 has 15 amino acids. The germline gives CDR1 LNHNV, CDR2 YYDKDF (reference sequence). The ends lost 1 base at V and 4 bases at J; junction bases unmatched: 2. The CDR3 bases are TGTGCCACCAGCAGAGCGGGACAGGGGGCTTACGAGCAGTACTTC. Its translation: CATSRAGQGAYEQYF. Full variable domain (rest looked up from reference TRBV15 and TRBJ2-7): DAMVIQNPRYQVTQFGKPVTLSCSQTLNHNVMYWYQQKSSQAPKLLFHYYDKDFNNEADTPDNFQSRRPNTSFCFLDIRSPGLGDTAMYLCATSRAGQGAYEQYFGPGTRLTVT.

The chain links TRBV5-4 to TRBJ1-1, with 12 bases fitting TRBD1. The CDR3 sequence is 15 residues long. Germline V gene data show CDR1 as SGHNT and CDR2 as YYREEE (reference sequence). The trim removed 0 bases at V and 6 bases at J, leaving 3 bases unmatched. As DNA, the CDR3 is TGTGCCAGCAGCTTGGTGGGACAGGGGGCCTCTGAAGCTTTCTTT. It is translated as CASSLVGQGASEAFF.